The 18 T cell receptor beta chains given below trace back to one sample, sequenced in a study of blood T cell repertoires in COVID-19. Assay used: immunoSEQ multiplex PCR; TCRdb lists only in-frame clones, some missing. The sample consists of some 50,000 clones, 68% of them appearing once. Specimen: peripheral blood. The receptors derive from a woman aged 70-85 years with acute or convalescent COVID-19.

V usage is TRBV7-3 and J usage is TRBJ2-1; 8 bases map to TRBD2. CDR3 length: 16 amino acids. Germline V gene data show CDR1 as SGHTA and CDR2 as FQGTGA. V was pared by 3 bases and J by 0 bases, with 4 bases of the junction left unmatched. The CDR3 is CASSFSGESSYNEQFF. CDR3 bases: TGTGCCAGCAGCTTTAGCGGGGAGAGCTCCTACAATGAGCAGTTCTTC.

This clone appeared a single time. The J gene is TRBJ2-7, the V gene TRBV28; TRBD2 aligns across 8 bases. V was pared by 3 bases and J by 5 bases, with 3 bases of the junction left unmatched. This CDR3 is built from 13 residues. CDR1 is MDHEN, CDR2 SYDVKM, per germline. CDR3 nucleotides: TGTGCCAGCAGTTTCGGGAGGGCAAACGAGCAGTACTTC. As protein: CASSFGRANEQYF.

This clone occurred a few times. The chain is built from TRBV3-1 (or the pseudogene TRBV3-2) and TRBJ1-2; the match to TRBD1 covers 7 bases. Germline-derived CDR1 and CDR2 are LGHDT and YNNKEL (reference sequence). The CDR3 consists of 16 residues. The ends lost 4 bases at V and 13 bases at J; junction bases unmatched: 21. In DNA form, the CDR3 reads TGTGCCAGCAGCCCGGAAGCGATTGGCGCAGGGGGACTTAGCACCTTC. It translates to CASSPEAIGAGGLSTF.

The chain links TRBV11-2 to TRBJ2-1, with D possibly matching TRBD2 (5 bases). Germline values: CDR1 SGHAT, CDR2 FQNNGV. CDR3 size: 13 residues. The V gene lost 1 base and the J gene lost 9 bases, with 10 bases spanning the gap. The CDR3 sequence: CASSLVLAGEQFF. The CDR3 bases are TGTGCCAGCAGCTTAGTGTTGGCGGGTGAGCAGTTCTTC. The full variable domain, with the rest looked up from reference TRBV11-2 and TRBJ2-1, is EAGVAQSPRYKIIEKRQSVAFWCNPISGHATLYWYQQILGQGPKLLIQFQNNGVVDDSQLPKDRFSAERLKGVDSTLKIQPAKLEDSAVYLCASSLVLAGEQFFGPGTRLTVL.

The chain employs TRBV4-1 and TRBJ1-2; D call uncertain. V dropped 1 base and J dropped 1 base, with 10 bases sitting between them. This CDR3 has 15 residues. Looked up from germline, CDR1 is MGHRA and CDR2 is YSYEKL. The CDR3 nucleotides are TGCGCCAGCAGCCAAGTGCAGGCCTATAACTATGGCTACACCTTC. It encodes CASSQVQAYNYGYTF.

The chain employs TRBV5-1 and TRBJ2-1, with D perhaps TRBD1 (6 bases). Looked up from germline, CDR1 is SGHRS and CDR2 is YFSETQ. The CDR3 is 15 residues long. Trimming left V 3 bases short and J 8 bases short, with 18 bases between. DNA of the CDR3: TGCGCCAGCAGCTCCAGGGGTATGGGGGCGGATGAGCAGTTCTTC. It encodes CASSSRGMGADEQFF.

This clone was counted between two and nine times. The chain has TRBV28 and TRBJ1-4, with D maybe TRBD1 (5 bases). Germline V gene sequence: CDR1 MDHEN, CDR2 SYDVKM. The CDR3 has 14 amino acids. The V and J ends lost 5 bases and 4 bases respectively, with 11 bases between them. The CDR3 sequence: CASSQGGFNEKLFF. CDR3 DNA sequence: TGTGCCAGCAGTCAGGGCGGATTTAATGAAAAACTGTTTTTT.

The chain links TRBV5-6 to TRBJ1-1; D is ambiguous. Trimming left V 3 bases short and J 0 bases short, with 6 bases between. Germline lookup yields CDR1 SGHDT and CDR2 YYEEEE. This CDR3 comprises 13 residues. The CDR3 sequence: CASSSGLNTEAFF. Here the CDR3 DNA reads TGTGCCAGCAGCTCCGGTCTGAACACTGAAGCTTTCTTT.

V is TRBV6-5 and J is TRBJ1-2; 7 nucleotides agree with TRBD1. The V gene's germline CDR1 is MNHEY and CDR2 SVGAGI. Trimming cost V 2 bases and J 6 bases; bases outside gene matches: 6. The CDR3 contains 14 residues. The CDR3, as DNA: TGTGCCAGCAGTTACAACAGACAGGGCCATGGCTACACCTTC. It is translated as CASSYNRQGHGYTF.

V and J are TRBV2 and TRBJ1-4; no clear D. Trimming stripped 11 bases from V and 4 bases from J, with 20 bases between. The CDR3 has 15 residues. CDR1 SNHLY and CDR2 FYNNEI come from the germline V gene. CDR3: CASSTGGNLNEKLFF. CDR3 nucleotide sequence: TGTGCCTCCTCTACGGGAGGGAACCTTAATGAAAAACTGTTTTTT.

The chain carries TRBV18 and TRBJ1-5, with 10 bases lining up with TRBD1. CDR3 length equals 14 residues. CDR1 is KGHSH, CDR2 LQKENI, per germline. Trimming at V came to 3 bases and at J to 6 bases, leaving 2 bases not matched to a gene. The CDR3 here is CASSPGQGSQPQHF. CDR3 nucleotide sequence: TGTGCCAGCTCACCGGGACAGGGGAGTCAGCCCCAGCATTTT. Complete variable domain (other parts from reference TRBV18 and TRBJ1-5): NAGVMQNPRHLVRRRGQEARLRCSPMKGHSHVYWYRQLPEEGLKFMVYLQKENIIDESGMPKERFSAEFPKEGPSILRIQQVVRGDSAAYFCASSPGQGSQPQHFGDGTRLSIL.

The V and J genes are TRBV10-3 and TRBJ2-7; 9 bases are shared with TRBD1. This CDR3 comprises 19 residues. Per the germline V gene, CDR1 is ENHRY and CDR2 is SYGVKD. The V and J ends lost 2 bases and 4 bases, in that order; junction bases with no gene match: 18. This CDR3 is CAISETPQGEDRGNYEQYF. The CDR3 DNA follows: TGTGCCATCAGTGAGACCCCCCAGGGGGAGGACAGGGGAAATTACGAGCAGTACTTC.

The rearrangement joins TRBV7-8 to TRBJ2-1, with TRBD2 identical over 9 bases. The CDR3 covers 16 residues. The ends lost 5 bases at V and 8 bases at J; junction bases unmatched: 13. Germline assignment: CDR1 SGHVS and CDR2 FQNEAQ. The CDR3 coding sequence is TGTGCCAGCAGCCCTCCCTCGCGGGGGGGAGTGGATGAGCAGTTCTTC. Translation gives CASSPPSRGGVDEQFF.

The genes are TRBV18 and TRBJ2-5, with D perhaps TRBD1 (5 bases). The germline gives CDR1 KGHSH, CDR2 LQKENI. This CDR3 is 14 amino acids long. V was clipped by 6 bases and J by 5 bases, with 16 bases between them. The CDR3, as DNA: TGTGCCAGCTCCTCCCTGGGGCAGGTGGAGACCCAGTACTTC. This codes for CASSSLGQVETQYF.

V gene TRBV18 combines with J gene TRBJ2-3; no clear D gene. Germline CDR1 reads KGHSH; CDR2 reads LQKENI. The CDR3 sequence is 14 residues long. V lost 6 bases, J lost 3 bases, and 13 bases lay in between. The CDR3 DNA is TGTGCCAGCTCCGAGACTTTTGCAACAGATACGCAGTATTTT. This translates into CASSETFATDTQYF.

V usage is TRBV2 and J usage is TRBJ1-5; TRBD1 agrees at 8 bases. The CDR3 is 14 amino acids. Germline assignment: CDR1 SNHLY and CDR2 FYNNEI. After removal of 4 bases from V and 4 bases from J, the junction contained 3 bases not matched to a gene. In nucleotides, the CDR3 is TGTGCCAGCAGTGGGGGGACAGGAAATCAGCCCCAGCATTTT. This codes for CASSGGTGNQPQHF.

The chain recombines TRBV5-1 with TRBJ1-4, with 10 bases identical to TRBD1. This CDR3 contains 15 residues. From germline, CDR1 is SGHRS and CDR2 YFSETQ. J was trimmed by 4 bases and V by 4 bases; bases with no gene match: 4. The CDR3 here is CASSPGQGFNEKLFF. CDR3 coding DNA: TGCGCCAGCAGCCCGGGACAGGGGTTTAATGAAAAACTGTTTTTT.

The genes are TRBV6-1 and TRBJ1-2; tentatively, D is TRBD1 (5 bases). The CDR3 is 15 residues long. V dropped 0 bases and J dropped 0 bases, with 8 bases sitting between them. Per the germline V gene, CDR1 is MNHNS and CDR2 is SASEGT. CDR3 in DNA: TGTGCCAGCAGTGAAGCGGGGGGTGCTAACTATGGCTACACCTTC. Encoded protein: CASSEAGGANYGYTF.